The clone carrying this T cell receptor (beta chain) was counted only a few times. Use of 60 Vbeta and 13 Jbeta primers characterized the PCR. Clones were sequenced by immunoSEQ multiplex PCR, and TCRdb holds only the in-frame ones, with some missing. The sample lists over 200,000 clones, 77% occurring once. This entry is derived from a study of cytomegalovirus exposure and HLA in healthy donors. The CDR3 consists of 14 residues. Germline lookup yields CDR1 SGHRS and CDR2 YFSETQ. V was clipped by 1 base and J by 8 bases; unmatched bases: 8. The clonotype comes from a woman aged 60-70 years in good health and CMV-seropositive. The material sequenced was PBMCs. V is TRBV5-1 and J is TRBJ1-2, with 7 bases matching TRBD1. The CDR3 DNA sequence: TGCGCCAGCAGCTTGACCGGACAGGCGGGAGGCTACACCTTC. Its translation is CASSLTGQAGGYTF.